What follows are 18 T cell receptor beta chains derived from one specimen sequenced in a study of Tregs in tolerant kidney transplant recipients. Recipients received nonmyeloablative bone marrow transplants from related graft donors, with transient mixed chimerism. Profiling relied on immunoSEQ multiplex PCR, and the TCRdb table lists in-frame clones only, not all of them. The profile shows more than 70,000 clones, roughly nine tenths of them singletons. The sequenced sample was CD4+ T cells from blood (PBMCs), obtained 24 months after the transplant. The receptors come from a human patient who received a combined kidney and bone marrow transplant. A share of the T cells may be of graft donor origin.

As regards this clone: Other DNA variants within this sample encode the same CDR3. The chain uses TRBV19 and TRBJ1-1; maybe TRBD1 (6 bases). V was clipped by 2 bases and J by 1 base, with 8 bases between them. Germline V gene lookup returns CDR1 LNHDA and CDR2 SQIVND (reference sequence). CDR3 size: 14 residues. The CDR3, as DNA: TGTGCCAGTAGTATACCAGGGGCGAACACTGAAGCTTTCTTT. It yields the protein CASSIPGANTEAFF.

This chain connects TRBV9 to TRBJ2-2; 9 positions match TRBD2. CDR1 and CDR2 (germline): SGDLS, YYNGEE. This CDR3 region has 16 residues. V dropped 0 bases and J dropped 5; count of bases not matched to a gene: 5. The CDR3 DNA follows: TGTGCCAGCAGCGTAGTGAGCGGGGGGTTGACCGGGGAGCTGTTTTTT. Amino acid sequence: CASSVVSGGLTGELFF.

V gene TRBV14 combines with J gene TRBJ2-7; 9 positions agree with TRBD2. V shed 1 base and J 9 bases; nucleotides not matched to a gene: 7. The CDR3 is 14 amino acids. CDR1 is SGHDN, CDR2 FVKESK, per germline. The CDR3 nucleotides read TGTGCCAGCAGCCAAGGCGGGGGACTAGCCTTGCAGTACTTC. Translation: CASSQGGGLALQYF.

This chain links TRBV18 with TRBJ2-1, with D maybe TRBD2 (6 bases). The CDR3 is 15 residues long. Trimming pared 6 bases from V and 7 bases from J, leaving 19 bases between. The germline V gene has CDR1 KGHSH and CDR2 LQKENI. The CDR3 loop reads CASSKTSSLLNEQFF. The CDR3 DNA sequence: TGTGCCAGCTCCAAAACTAGCAGCCTCCTAAATGAGCAGTTCTTC.

This sequence joins TRBV30 and TRBJ2-1, with D unclear. Trimming cost V 4 bases and J 3 bases, with 10 bases left between them. CDR3 length equals 13 residues. CDR1 is GTSNPN, CDR2 SVGIG, per germline (reference sequence). The CDR3 DNA is TGTGCCTGGACTACGGGTGTCTACAATGAGCAGTTCTTC. This encodes CAWTTGVYNEQFF.

The chain employs TRBV5-6 and TRBJ2-5, with 12 bases that match TRBD2. With 0 bases clipped from V and 5 bases from J, the junction kept 8 bases outside the gene matches. CDR3 length: 17 amino acids. CDR1 and CDR2 from the germline V gene are SGHDT and YYEEEE. CDR3 nucleotides: TGTGCCAGCAGCTTGGGGCTAGCGGGGGGGCTCGCGGAGACCCAGTACTTC. It codes for CASSLGLAGGLAETQYF.

The chain links TRBV6-6 to TRBJ1-1, with D perhaps matching TRBD1 (6 bases). Germline V CDR1 and CDR2: MNHNY, SVGAGI (reference sequence). V was pared by 0 bases and J by 6 bases, with 11 bases between. The CDR3 has 14 residues. CDR3 protein: CASSYSVPGAEAFF. The CDR3, as DNA: TGTGCCAGCAGTTACTCGGTTCCAGGGGCTGAAGCTTTCTTT.

CDR3 sequence: CATSRVGTSGTDTQYF. The CDR3 DNA follows: TGTGCCACCAGCAGGGTCGGGACTAGCGGCACAGATACGCAGTATTTT. The rearrangement joins TRBV15 to TRBJ2-3; 10 bases line up with TRBD2. Trimming at V came to 3 bases and at J to 1 base, leaving 4 bases not matched to a gene. From germline, CDR1 is LNHNV and CDR2 YYDKDF (reference sequence). The CDR3 consists of 16 residues.

V and J are TRBV5-1 and TRBJ2-3; the D is unclear. The CDR3 contains 13 residues. CDR1 and CDR2 from the germline V gene are SGHRS and YFSETQ. V was pared by 8 bases and J by 2 bases, with 12 bases between. For the CDR3, the DNA is TGCGCCAGGAGTCCTCCCATCACAGATACGCAGTATTTT. Translated, it gives CARSPPITDTQYF.

The chain joins TRBV6-5 to TRBJ2-1, with 8 nucleotides matching TRBD1. The ends lost 6 bases at V and 6 bases at J; junction bases unmatched: 4. This CDR3 contains 13 residues. The germline V gene encodes CDR1 MNHEY and CDR2 SVGAGI. The CDR3 DNA is TGTGCCAGCAGACGGACAGGGCTCAATGAGCAGTTCTTC. Its translation: CASRRTGLNEQFF.

In its sample, this clone was seen once. The V gene is TRBV18, the J gene TRBJ2-3; 12 nucleotides agree with TRBD2. Germline V gene sequence: CDR1 KGHSH, CDR2 LQKENI. The length of the CDR3 is 16 residues. With V trimmed by 8 bases and J by 3 bases, 9 bases remained unmatched. The CDR3 region has the DNA TGTGCCAGCGCCCGGGCGACTAGCGGGGGTACAGATACGCAGTATTTT. It codes for CASARATSGGTDTQYF.

The V and J genes are TRBV7-6 and TRBJ2-7; 7 bases are a match to TRBD1. Germline V lookup: CDR1 SGHVS, CDR2 FNYEAQ. The CDR3 covers 16 residues. V was clipped by 1 base and J by 0 bases; unmatched bases: 6. The CDR3 nucleotides are TGTGCCAGCAGCTTAGGCGCAGGGACAGCCTCCTACGAGCAGTACTTC. Its translation is CASSLGAGTASYEQYF.

The rearrangement uses TRBV23-1 and TRBJ1-5; no clear D gene. TRBV23-1 is reported as an ORF; its role is uncertain. V was pared by 4 bases and J by 2 bases, with 9 bases between. The CDR3 totals 14 residues. CDR3: CASSRTVGNQPQHF. The CDR3 region has the DNA TGCGCCAGCAGTCGAACTGTCGGCAATCAGCCCCAGCATTTT.

The J gene is TRBJ1-2, the V gene TRBV7-9; D is unclear. Germline CDR1 SEHNR, CDR2 FQNEAQ (reference sequence). The V end was cut by 5 bases, the J end by 13 bases, with 17 bases between. CDR3 length: 12 residues. The CDR3 DNA reads as TGTGCCAGCAGCAATCCCGGGATCAATTTCACCTTC. Translating gives CASSNPGINFTF.

This sequence joins TRBV27 and TRBJ1-2; TRBD1 aligns across 7 bases. After removal of 6 bases from V and 6 bases from J, the junction contained 7 bases not matched to a gene. Germline CDR1 is MNHEY and CDR2 is SMNVEV (reference sequence). This CDR3 is built from 13 residues. The CDR3 spells CASRHAGQDGYTF. In nucleotides, the CDR3 is TGTGCCAGCAGACACGCCGGACAGGATGGCTACACCTTC.

V is TRBV7-8 and J is TRBJ2-2; 14 bases are a match to TRBD2. The ends lost 5 bases at V and 0 bases at J; junction bases unmatched: 5. The CDR3 consists of 18 residues. Per germline, CDR1 SGHVS and CDR2 FQNEAQ. Here the CDR3 reads CASSARLAGGPNTGELFF. CDR3 in DNA: TGTGCCAGCAGCGCACGACTAGCGGGAGGGCCGAACACCGGGGAGCTGTTTTTT.

This clone was picked up one time. The J gene is TRBJ2-4, the V gene TRBV4-2; no reliable D call. Deletions cut 0 bases from V and 0 bases from J, with 6 bases between. Germline values: CDR1 LGHNA, CDR2 YNFKEQ. The CDR3 spans 15 residues. CDR3 sequence (DNA): TGTGCCAGCAGCCAAGACTTACTAGCCAAAAACATTCAGTACTTC. This encodes CASSQDLLAKNIQYF.

This rearrangement joins TRBV5-1 to TRBJ2-3; TRBD2 matches at 8 bases. The V gene end was trimmed by 0 bases and the J gene end by 6 bases; junction bases not matched to a gene: 6. CDR3 length: 15 residues. Germline V lookup: CDR1 SGHRS, CDR2 YFSETQ. Here the CDR3 DNA reads TGCGCCAGCAGCTTGGCTGGACTAGCTGCCGATACGCAGTATTTT. Protein sequence: CASSLAGLAADTQYF.